This TCR beta chain was found in a study of shared clonotypes between healthy human individuals. Remarks on this clone: Its target is not known.

The germline V gene encodes CDR1 LNHDA and CDR2 SQIVND (reference sequence). This CDR3 is built from 13 residues. V dropped 5 bases and J dropped 4 bases, with 10 bases sitting between them. The assay was run at deep level. For every subset, genomic DNA was evenly distributed across several immunoSEQ plates. The protocol was immunoSEQ multiplex PCR, while the TCRdb copy is restricted to in-frame clones and leaves out a portion. This sample has just over 2,000,000 clones, with 85% to 95% found just once. Study-wide points: Generation probabilities were higher for clonotypes shared across all four sorted-subset donors than for unshared ones.

This rearrangement joins TRBV19 to TRBJ2-3; D call uncertain. The specimen sequenced was naive CD4+ T cells sorted from blood. Sample subset: CD45RA+ positively selected. This TCR was sampled from a man aged 18 to 35 in good health. The CDR3, as DNA: TGTGCCAGTAGTGACCTATGGCCAGATACGCAGTATTTT. Its protein is CASSDLWPDTQYF.